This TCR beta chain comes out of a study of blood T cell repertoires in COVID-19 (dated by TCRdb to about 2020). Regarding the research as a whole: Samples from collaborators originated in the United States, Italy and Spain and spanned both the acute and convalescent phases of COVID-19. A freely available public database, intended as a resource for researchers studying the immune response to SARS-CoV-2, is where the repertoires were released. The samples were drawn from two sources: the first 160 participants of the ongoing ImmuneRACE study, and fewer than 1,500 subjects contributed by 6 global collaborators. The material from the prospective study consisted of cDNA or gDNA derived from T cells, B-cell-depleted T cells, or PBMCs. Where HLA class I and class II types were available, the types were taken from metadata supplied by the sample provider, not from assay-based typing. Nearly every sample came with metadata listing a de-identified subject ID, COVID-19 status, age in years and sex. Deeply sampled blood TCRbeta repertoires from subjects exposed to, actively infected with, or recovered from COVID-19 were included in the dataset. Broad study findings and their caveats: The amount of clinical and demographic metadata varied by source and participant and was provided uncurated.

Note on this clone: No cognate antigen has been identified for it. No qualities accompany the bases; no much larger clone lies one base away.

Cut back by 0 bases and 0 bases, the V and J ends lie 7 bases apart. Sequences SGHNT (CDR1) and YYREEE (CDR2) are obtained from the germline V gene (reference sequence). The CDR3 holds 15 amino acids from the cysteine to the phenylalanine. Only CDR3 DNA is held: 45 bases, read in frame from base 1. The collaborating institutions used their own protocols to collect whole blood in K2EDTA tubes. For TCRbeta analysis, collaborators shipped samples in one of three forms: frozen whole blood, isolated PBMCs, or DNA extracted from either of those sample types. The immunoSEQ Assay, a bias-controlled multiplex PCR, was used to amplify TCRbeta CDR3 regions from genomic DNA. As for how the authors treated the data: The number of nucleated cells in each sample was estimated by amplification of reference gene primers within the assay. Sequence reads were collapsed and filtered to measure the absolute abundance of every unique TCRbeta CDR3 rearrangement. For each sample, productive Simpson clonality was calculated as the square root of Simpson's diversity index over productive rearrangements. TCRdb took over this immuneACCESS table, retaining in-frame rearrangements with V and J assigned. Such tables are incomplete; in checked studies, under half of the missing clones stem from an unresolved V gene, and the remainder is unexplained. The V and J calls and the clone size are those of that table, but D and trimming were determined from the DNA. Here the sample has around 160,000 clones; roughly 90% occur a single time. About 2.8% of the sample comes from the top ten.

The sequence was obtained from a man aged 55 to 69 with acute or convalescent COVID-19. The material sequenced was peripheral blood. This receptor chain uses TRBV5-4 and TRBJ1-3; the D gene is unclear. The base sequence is TGTGCCAGCAGCTTGGGACAATTCTCTGGAAACACCATATATTTT. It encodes CASSLGQFSGNTIYF.